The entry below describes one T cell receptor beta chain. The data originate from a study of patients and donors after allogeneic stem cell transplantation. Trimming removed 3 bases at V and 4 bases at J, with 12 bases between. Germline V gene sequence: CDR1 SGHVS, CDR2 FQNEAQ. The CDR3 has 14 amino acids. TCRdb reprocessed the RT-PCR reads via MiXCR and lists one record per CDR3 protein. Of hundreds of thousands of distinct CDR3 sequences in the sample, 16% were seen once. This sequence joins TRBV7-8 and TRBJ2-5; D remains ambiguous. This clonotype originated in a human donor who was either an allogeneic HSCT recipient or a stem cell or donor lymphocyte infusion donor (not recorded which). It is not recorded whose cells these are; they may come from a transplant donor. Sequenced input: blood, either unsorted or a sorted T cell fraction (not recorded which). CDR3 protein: CASSFSLERETQYF. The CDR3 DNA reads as TGTGCCAGCAGCTTTTCATTAGAAAGAGAGACCCAGTACTTC.